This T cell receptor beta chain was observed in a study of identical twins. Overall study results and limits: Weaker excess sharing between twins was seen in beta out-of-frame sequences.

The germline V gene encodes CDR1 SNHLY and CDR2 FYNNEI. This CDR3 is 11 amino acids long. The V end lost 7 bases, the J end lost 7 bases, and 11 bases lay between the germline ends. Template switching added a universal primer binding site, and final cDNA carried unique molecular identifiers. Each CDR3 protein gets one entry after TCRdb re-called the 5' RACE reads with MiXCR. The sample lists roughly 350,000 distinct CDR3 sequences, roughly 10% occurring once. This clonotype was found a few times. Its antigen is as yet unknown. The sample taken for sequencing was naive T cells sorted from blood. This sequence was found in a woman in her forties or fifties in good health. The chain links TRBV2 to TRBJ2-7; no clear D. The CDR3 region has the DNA TGTGCCAGCACGGCTGGATATGAGCAGTACGTC. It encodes CASTAGYEQYV.